A selection of T cell receptor beta chains follows, all from one sample in a study of blood T cell repertoires in COVID-19. Clones were read by immunoSEQ multiplex PCR, and TCRdb kept only the in-frame ones, dropping some. The sample has some 120,000 clones; around 81% are singletons. The specimen was peripheral blood. The receptors here all came from a young man with COVID-19, enrolled during active disease. CDR3s include the opening cysteine and the closing phenylalanine or tryptophan. The order of the fields is V gene, D gene, clone size, J gene, CDR3 DNA, CDR3 protein. A D gene is named only where the DNA matches it firmly. The size of a clone is reported for some rows only, either as once, few or many, or as a class for expanded clones.

v_gene: TRBV4-1; d_gene: TRBD2; abundance: NA; j_gene: TRBJ2-7; CDR3nt: TGCGCCAGCAGCCAAGGAGCGGGAGCTATCTACGAGCAGTACTTC; CDR3aa: CASSQGAGAIYEQYF
v_gene: TRBV7-9; d_gene: NA; abundance: NA; j_gene: TRBJ2-5; CDR3nt: TGTGCCAGCAGCTTAGATTGGCGGGAGACCCAGTACTTC; CDR3aa: CASSLDWRETQYF
v_gene: TRBV19; d_gene: NA; abundance: NA; j_gene: TRBJ2-7; CDR3nt: TGTGCCAGTAGTATAATAAGGGGCCGCGAGCAGTACTTC; CDR3aa: CASSIIRGREQYF
v_gene: TRBV7-9; d_gene: NA; abundance: NA; j_gene: TRBJ2-1; CDR3nt: TGTGCCAGCAGCCTCCAGGTCCTGCCCCCCTACAATGAGCAGTTCTTC; CDR3aa: CASSLQVLPPYNEQFF
v_gene: TRBV9; d_gene: NA; abundance: NA; j_gene: TRBJ2-7; CDR3nt: TGTGCCAGCAGCCTCTCGGGAGAGCAGTACTTC; CDR3aa: CASSLSGEQYF
v_gene: TRBV19; d_gene: TRBD1; abundance: NA; j_gene: TRBJ1-1; CDR3nt: TGTGCCAGTAGTATTAAGGGGGCGACCAGCACTGAAGCTTTCTTT; CDR3aa: CASSIKGATSTEAFF
v_gene: TRBV7-6; d_gene: TRBD1; abundance: NA; j_gene: TRBJ1-5; CDR3nt: TGTGCCAGCAGCTTAGGACAGGGTCAGCCCCAGCATTTT; CDR3aa: CASSLGQGQPQHF
v_gene: TRBV14; d_gene: NA; abundance: many; j_gene: TRBJ1-2; CDR3nt: TGTGCCAGCAGCCTCGGACAGTTTTACACCTTC; CDR3aa: CASSLGQFYTF
v_gene: TRBV6-5; d_gene: TRBD2; abundance: few; j_gene: TRBJ2-1; CDR3nt: TGTGCCAGCAGTTACTCGGGGGCTAGCGGGTTCCAGTTCTTC; CDR3aa: CASSYSGASGFQFF
v_gene: TRBV4-1; d_gene: NA; abundance: NA; j_gene: TRBJ1-2; CDR3nt: TGCGCCAGCAGCCAAGGGATAGCGACTAACTATGGCTACACCTTC; CDR3aa: CASSQGIATNYGYTF
v_gene: TRBV5-1; d_gene: TRBD1; abundance: NA; j_gene: TRBJ2-7; CDR3nt: TGCGCCAGCAGCTTGGGTCTGACAGGGAGTTCCTACGAGCAGTACTTC; CDR3aa: CASSLGLTGSSYEQYF
v_gene: TRBV12-1; d_gene: NA; abundance: NA; j_gene: TRBJ2-3; CDR3nt: TGTGCCAGCAGCTTTCGTCTTTTTGGGGCTAGCGGGAGGGCAGATACGCAGTATTTT; CDR3aa: CASSFRLFGASGRADTQYF
v_gene: TRBV3-1/TRBV3-2; d_gene: TRBD1; abundance: NA; j_gene: TRBJ1-5; CDR3nt: TGTGCCAGCAGTCCTGGACAGGGGGTCCGGCCCCAGCATTTT; CDR3aa: CASSPGQGVRPQHF
v_gene: TRBV28; d_gene: TRBD1; abundance: NA; j_gene: TRBJ2-3; CDR3nt: TGTGCCAGCAGCCACTCTCCGGGACAGAACCCAGATACGCAGTATTTT; CDR3aa: CASSHSPGQNPDTQYF
v_gene: TRBV7-6; d_gene: TRBD1; abundance: NA; j_gene: TRBJ1-2; CDR3nt: TGTGCCAGCAGCTTGCTCGACAGGGGTAGTGGCTACACCTTC; CDR3aa: CASSLLDRGSGYTF
v_gene: TRBV7-3; d_gene: NA; abundance: NA; j_gene: TRBJ2-1; CDR3nt: TGTGCCAGCAGCTATCAGGGAGGTAATTACAATGAGCAGTTCTTC; CDR3aa: CASSYQGGNYNEQFF
v_gene: TRBV28; d_gene: NA; abundance: NA; j_gene: TRBJ2-5; CDR3nt: TGTGCCAGCAGCCCCCCGGGAAGTACACAAGAGACCCAGTACTTC; CDR3aa: CASSPPGSTQETQYF
v_gene: TRBV19; d_gene: NA; abundance: NA; j_gene: TRBJ2-1; CDR3nt: TGTGCCAGTAGTATAGATGGGGGGTATGAGCAGTTCTTC; CDR3aa: CASSIDGGYEQFF
v_gene: TRBV29-1; d_gene: NA; abundance: NA; j_gene: TRBJ1-5; CDR3nt: TGCAGCGTTGGGGCAGGGGCGGATCAGCCCCAGCATTTT; CDR3aa: CSVGAGADQPQHF
v_gene: TRBV5-1; d_gene: TRBD2; abundance: NA; j_gene: TRBJ2-1; CDR3nt: TGCGCCAGCAGCTTAGCGGGGTGGGTTGTGGACAATGAGCAGTTCTTC; CDR3aa: CASSLAGWVVDNEQFF
v_gene: TRBV28; d_gene: NA; abundance: NA; j_gene: TRBJ2-7; CDR3nt: TGTGCCAGCAGCTCCCTTCAGGGGAGCTCCTACGAGCAGTACTTC; CDR3aa: CASSSLQGSSYEQYF
v_gene: TRBV12-3/TRBV12-4; d_gene: NA; abundance: NA; j_gene: TRBJ1-2; CDR3nt: TGTGCCAGCAGTTTTGACAGAAACTATGGCTACACCTTC; CDR3aa: CASSFDRNYGYTF
v_gene: TRBV3-1/TRBV3-2; d_gene: NA; abundance: NA; j_gene: TRBJ2-3; CDR3nt: TGTGCCAGCAGCCAAGTCATGGGACTCGCCGCAGATACGCAGTATTTT; CDR3aa: CASSQVMGLAADTQYF
v_gene: TRBV19; d_gene: NA; abundance: NA; j_gene: TRBJ2-2; CDR3nt: TGTGCCAGTAGTTTACAGGTCCGGTCCGGGGAGCTGTTTTTT; CDR3aa: CASSLQVRSGELFF
v_gene: TRBV10-3; d_gene: TRBD2; abundance: NA; j_gene: TRBJ2-3; CDR3nt: TGTGCCATCAAGGGCGGGAGTGACGCAGATACGCAGTATTTT; CDR3aa: CAIKGGSDADTQYF
v_gene: TRBV2; d_gene: TRBD2; abundance: NA; j_gene: TRBJ2-2; CDR3nt: TGTGCCAGCAGTGCTGCTGGGGGGGCGAACACCGGGGAGCTGTTTTTT; CDR3aa: CASSAAGGANTGELFF
v_gene: TRBV5-1; d_gene: NA; abundance: NA; j_gene: TRBJ2-1; CDR3nt: TGCGCCAGCAGCTTTAGTTTATTAAATGAGCAGTTCTTC; CDR3aa: CASSFSLLNEQFF
v_gene: TRBV2; d_gene: TRBD1; abundance: NA; j_gene: TRBJ2-1; CDR3nt: TGTGCCAGCATGATCCGGGACAGGCAGTTCTTC; CDR3aa: CASMIRDRQFF
v_gene: TRBV7-9; d_gene: NA; abundance: NA; j_gene: TRBJ1-2; CDR3nt: TGTGCCAGCAGCTCGATTCCAGGGTCGACTAACTATGGCTACACCTTC; CDR3aa: CASSSIPGSTNYGYTF
v_gene: TRBV11-3; d_gene: TRBD2; abundance: NA; j_gene: TRBJ2-2; CDR3nt: TGTGCCAGCAGCCCCGGGACTAGCGGGAGTCCCGGGGAGCTGTTTTTT; CDR3aa: CASSPGTSGSPGELFF
v_gene: TRBV18; d_gene: TRBD1; abundance: NA; j_gene: TRBJ2-3; CDR3nt: TGTGCCAGCTCACGCAGGACAGGGGAGCAGGCAGATACGCAGTATTTT; CDR3aa: CASSRRTGEQADTQYF
v_gene: TRBV7-9; d_gene: NA; abundance: NA; j_gene: TRBJ2-7; CDR3nt: TGTGCCAGCAGCTATGAAGACAGGCCTCGGCTCCTCTCCTTC; CDR3aa: CASSYEDRPRLLSF
v_gene: TRBV7-9; d_gene: NA; abundance: NA; j_gene: TRBJ2-7; CDR3nt: TGTGCCAGCAGACGTGGGGCTTCCTCCTACGAGCAGTACTTC; CDR3aa: CASRRGASSYEQYF
v_gene: TRBV7-2; d_gene: TRBD2; abundance: NA; j_gene: TRBJ2-4; CDR3nt: TGTGCCAGCAGCCCGCGGGGGGGCGGGAGTGACAAAAACATTCAGTACTTC; CDR3aa: CASSPRGGGSDKNIQYF
v_gene: TRBV27; d_gene: TRBD1; abundance: NA; j_gene: TRBJ2-5; CDR3nt: TGTGCCAGCAGTTCCCGAGGGGGCGGGGAGACCCAGTACTTC; CDR3aa: CASSSRGGGETQYF
v_gene: TRBV11-3; d_gene: TRBD1; abundance: NA; j_gene: TRBJ1-2; CDR3nt: TGTGCCAGCAGCATGCCGACAGGGGGCTTGCACTATGGCTACACCTTC; CDR3aa: CASSMPTGGLHYGYTF
v_gene: TRBV30; d_gene: NA; abundance: NA; j_gene: TRBJ1-2; CDR3nt: TGTGCCTGGAGTGTGGGGCTGAGTAACTATGGCTACACCTTC; CDR3aa: CAWSVGLSNYGYTF
v_gene: TRBV6-1; d_gene: TRBD1; abundance: NA; j_gene: TRBJ1-5; CDR3nt: TGTGCCAGCAGTGAAGTAGGGGGCGGCAATCAGCCCCAGCATTTT; CDR3aa: CASSEVGGGNQPQHF
v_gene: TRBV11-2; d_gene: TRBD2; abundance: NA; j_gene: TRBJ2-3; CDR3nt: TGTGCCAGCAGCTTAGTGGGACTAGCAGATACGCAGTATTTT; CDR3aa: CASSLVGLADTQYF
v_gene: TRBV28; d_gene: NA; abundance: medium-sized; j_gene: TRBJ1-3; CDR3nt: TGTGCCAGCAGTTCCGGACAGACTCCTTGGCGAAACACCATATATTTT; CDR3aa: CASSSGQTPWRNTIYF
v_gene: TRBV27; d_gene: NA; abundance: NA; j_gene: TRBJ1-6; CDR3nt: TGTGCCAGCAGTTTCGGAGTCTTTGCAGCGATACCTAATTCACCCCTCCACTTT; CDR3aa: CASSFGVFAAIPNSPLHF
v_gene: TRBV12-3/TRBV12-4; d_gene: NA; abundance: NA; j_gene: TRBJ2-5; CDR3nt: TGTGCCAGCAGTAGACCACCGGGAGAGACCCAGTACTTC; CDR3aa: CASSRPPGETQYF
v_gene: TRBV30; d_gene: NA; abundance: NA; j_gene: TRBJ2-7; CDR3nt: TGTGCCTGGAGCCCGGGATATGGCTCCTACGAGCAGTACTTC; CDR3aa: CAWSPGYGSYEQYF
v_gene: TRBV28; d_gene: NA; abundance: once; j_gene: TRBJ1-1; CDR3nt: TGTGCCAGCAAGCGGGGGGGGGTCCCTGAAGCTTTCTTT; CDR3aa: CASKRGGVPEAFF
v_gene: TRBV5-5; d_gene: NA; abundance: NA; j_gene: TRBJ2-1; CDR3nt: TGTGCCAGCAGCTTCTTTGGGGACAACTCCTACAATGAGCAGTTCTTC; CDR3aa: CASSFFGDNSYNEQFF
v_gene: TRBV2; d_gene: TRBD1; abundance: NA; j_gene: TRBJ2-1; CDR3nt: TGTGCCAGCAGCGGGACAGGGGGCGATGAGCAGTTCTTC; CDR3aa: CASSGTGGDEQFF